A selection of T cell receptor beta chains follows, all from one sample in a study of T-cell reconstitution after alpha-beta-depleted transplantation in children. TCRdb processed the PCR reads anew with MiXCR; each CDR3 protein has one entry. The data hold around 200,000 distinct CDR3 sequences, with 6.5% to 7.5% observed a single time. Specimen: PBMCs from the stem cell graft donor, collected from the stem cell graft. All receptors come from a human donor who donated a stem cell graft to a child with Wiskott-Aldrich syndrome. CDR3s include the opening cysteine and the closing phenylalanine or tryptophan. The D gene is left open where the match is weak. The size field is filled for only some rows; it gives once, few, many or a size class.

.	many	TRBV12-3/TRBV12-4	TRBJ2-7	TGTGCCAGCAGTTTTGACTACGAGCAGTACTTC	CASSFDYEQYF
.	many	TRBV20-1	TRBJ1-6	TGCAGTGCTATGGACAGCCCCGTCTCCTATAATTCACCCCTCCACTTT	CSAMDSPVSYNSPLHF
.	many	TRBV12-3/TRBV12-4	TRBJ2-5	TGTGCCAGCAGTTTAACCCCCCGGGAGACCCAGTACTTC	CASSLTPRETQYF
.	many	TRBV6-2/TRBV6-3	TRBJ1-2	TGTGCTGCGACGAATTCGCAGTCTAACTATGGCTACACCTTC	CAATNSQSNYGYTF
TRBD1	.	TRBV19	TRBJ2-5	TGTGCCAGTAGTGCCGGGACAGTCTACCAAGAGACCCAGTACTTC	CASSAGTVYQETQYF
.	many	TRBV5-6	TRBJ2-7	TGTGCCAGCAGCCCCCCTTTCGGGAGTTCCTACGAGCAGTACTTC	CASSPPFGSSYEQYF
.	many	TRBV18	TRBJ1-5	TGTGCCAGCTCACCCACAGGGATGGATCAGCCCCAGCATTTT	CASSPTGMDQPQHF
.	many	TRBV5-1	TRBJ1-1	TGCGCCAGCAGCTTGGAGAGGGGTGGGAACACTGAAGCTTTCTTT	CASSLERGGNTEAFF
.	.	TRBV5-1	TRBJ1-1	TGCGCCAGCAGCTTGGCCAGAGCAGATATCGGGATGAACACTGAAGCTTTCTTT	CASSLARADIGMNTEAFF
TRBD2	.	TRBV7-9	TRBJ2-4	TGTGCCAGCAGCCCAGGGACTAGCGGGAGTGTCAAAAACATTCAGTACTTC	CASSPGTSGSVKNIQYF
TRBD2	many	TRBV6-2/TRBV6-3	TRBJ2-4	TGTGCCAGCGACTATCGTGCGGGAGGACTAGCCAAAAACATTCAGTACTTC	CASDYRAGGLAKNIQYF
.	many	TRBV5-6	TRBJ2-7	TGTGCCAGCAGTCAGGGTAGAGTCTACGAGCAGTACTTC	CASSQGRVYEQYF
.	many	TRBV12-3/TRBV12-4	TRBJ2-7	TGTGCCAGCAGTTTATCCCCAAGACTCTACGAGCAGTACTTC	CASSLSPRLYEQYF
.	many	TRBV24-1	TRBJ2-1	TGTGCCACCAGTGAATCCGTTACTTATGAGCAGTTCTTC	CATSESVTYEQFF
TRBD2	few	TRBV10-1	TRBJ2-1	TGCGCCAGCAGTGTCCGGACTAGCGGGGTAAATGAGCAGTTCTTC	CASSVRTSGVNEQFF
.	many	TRBV20-1	TRBJ2-1	TGCAGTGCTAGAGATCGGCGGACCAACAATGAGCAGTTCTTC	CSARDRRTNNEQFF
TRBD1	many	TRBV15	TRBJ1-1	TGTGCCACCAGCAGAGACAGGGGGGGGAACACTGAAGCTTTCTTT	CATSRDRGGNTEAFF
.	few	TRBV28	TRBJ2-4	TGTGCCAGCAGTTTTTCGCCCCGGGACGCAAGCAACAAAAACATTCAGTACTTC	CASSFSPRDASNKNIQYF
.	.	TRBV19	TRBJ1-4	TGTGCCAGTATAGGAGGACGCGGAAAAAAACTGTTTTTT	CASIGGRGKKLFF
.	few	TRBV5-1	TRBJ2-4	TGCGCCAGCAGCTTTTCAGGGGCTCACGAAAACATTCAGTACTTC	CASSFSGAHENIQYF
.	many	TRBV6-1	TRBJ2-3	TGTGCCAGCAGCCTCGGCAGCACAGATACGCAGTATTTT	CASSLGSTDTQYF
TRBD1	.	TRBV5-5	TRBJ1-2	TGTGCCAGCAGCCGACAGGGCTCTAACTATGGCTACACCTTC	CASSRQGSNYGYTF
TRBD1	few	TRBV7-2	TRBJ1-3	TGTGCCAGCAGCCGAGACAGGGGCGGAAACACCATATATTTT	CASSRDRGGNTIYF
TRBD1	many	TRBV29-1	TRBJ1-2	TGCAGCGTTAACCCCGACAGGGTCATCTTAGAGGGCTACACCTTC	CSVNPDRVILEGYTF
TRBD2	few	TRBV19	TRBJ2-1	TGTGCCAGTGGGACTAGCGCGGGCGTCCCCTCCAATGAGCAGTTCTTC	CASGTSAGVPSNEQFF
.	.	TRBV20-1	TRBJ1-3	TGCAGTGCTAGAGAGGGGCGTGGAAACACCATATATTTT	CSAREGRGNTIYF
.	.	TRBV5-1	TRBJ1-4	TGCGCCAGCAGCTTGTGGCAGAATAATGAAAAACTGTTTTTT	CASSLWQNNEKLFF
.	many	TRBV30	TRBJ2-1	TGTGCCTGGAACCCCGGAAATGAGCAGTTCTTC	CAWNPGNEQFF
.	many	TRBV5-1	TRBJ1-2	TGCGCCAGCAGCTTGGACCGGGTTAACTATGGCTACACCTTC	CASSLDRVNYGYTF
TRBD1	few	TRBV28	TRBJ1-5	TGTGCCAGCCTTCGGCAGGGCAGGGGGCTAAATCAGCCCCAGCATTTT	CASLRQGRGLNQPQHF
TRBD1	few	TRBV19	TRBJ1-2	TGTGCCAGTAGTACGGGACAGACGAGCTTGCGGGGCTACACCTTC	CASSTGQTSLRGYTF
.	many	TRBV5-1	TRBJ1-5	TGCGCCAGCAGACCAGACAAAGGCAATCAGCCCCAGCATTTT	CASRPDKGNQPQHF
TRBD1	.	TRBV18	TRBJ1-5	TGTGCCAGCTCACCACCCTTTCTACAGGGGGCCGACAGCGGTCAGCCCCAGCATTTT	CASSPPFLQGADSGQPQHF
.	many	TRBV11-2	TRBJ2-2	TGTGCCAGCAGCTTAGATCCCCCTAGTATCCCCGGGGAGCTGTTTTTT	CASSLDPPSIPGELFF